Here is one T cell receptor (beta chain) with its context. This entry belongs to a study of blood T cells in healthy people across ages. Study as a whole: About one barcoded beta molecule was captured per two T cells (by template switching).

This CDR3 region has 14 residues. Trimming removed 2 bases from V and 1 base from J, with 8 bases in between. Per germline, CDR1 KGHSH and CDR2 LQKENI. PCR was performed a second time for about 6 to 11 cycles using a sample-barcoded 5' primer and a J-beta primer mix. TCRdb re-derived calls from the 5' RACE reads in MiXCR, one entry per CDR3 protein. The table shows around 520,000 distinct CDR3 sequences, with about 25% occurring only once. Separately, the same data were catalogued under a study of T cells of mothers and their children.

Sequenced input: blood. This TCR came from a boy aged 2 to 10 in good health. The chain combines TRBV18 with TRBJ1-1; unclear D gene. The CDR3 reads CASSPTATNTEAFF. For the CDR3, the DNA is TGTGCCAGCTCACCAACGGCCACGAACACTGAAGCTTTCTTT.